Below are 10 T cell receptor beta chains sequenced from a single sample in a study of blood T cells in healthy people across ages. Sample-barcoded 5' priming and a J-beta primer mix drove a second PCR of roughly 7 to 11 cycles. TCRdb ran MiXCR on the 5' RACE reads and lists one entry per CDR3 protein. The sample records some 1.8 million distinct CDR3 sequences, 30% to 40% being singletons. The sequenced sample was blood. The source of these receptors is a human donor in good health.

The chain links TRBV20-1 to TRBJ2-3, with 10 bases lining up with TRBD1. Germline V gene data show CDR1 as DFQATT and CDR2 as SNEGSKA (reference sequence). V lost 5 bases and J lost 5; bases outside the gene matches: 13. The CDR3 contains 16 residues. The CDR3, as DNA: TGCAGTGCTTTTTTCTGGGACAGGGGCTCGAGAGATACGCAGTATTTT. Amino acid sequence: CSAFFWDRGSRDTQYF.

The sample holds a few counts of this clonotype. The chain uses TRBV18 and TRBJ2-5, with 8 bases that match TRBD2. V trimming: 2 bases; J trimming: 4 bases; junction bases outside the gene matches: 6. From germline, CDR1 is KGHSH and CDR2 LQKENI. The CDR3 contains 15 residues. The CDR3 loop reads CASSPDGGARETQYF. CDR3 bases: TGTGCCAGCTCACCAGACGGGGGGGCAAGAGAGACCCAGTACTTC.

This clonotype has a count of ten or more. The chain uses TRBV15 and TRBJ2-1; D might be TRBD2 (6 bases). V lost 0 bases to trimming and J lost 2 bases, with 11 bases between them. The CDR3 loop spans 16 amino acids. Germline V CDR1 and CDR2: LNHNV, YYDKDF (reference sequence). As DNA, the CDR3 is TGTGCCACCAGCAGAGATGGTGGGGGGACCTACAATGAGCAGTTCTTC. It encodes CATSRDGGGTYNEQFF. The variable domain in full, completed from reference TRBV15 and TRBJ2-1, reads DAMVIQNPRYQVTQFGKPVTLSCSQTLNHNVMYWYQQKSSQAPKLLFHYYDKDFNNEADTPDNFQSRRPNTSFCFLDIRSPGLGDTAMYLCATSRDGGGTYNEQFFGPGTRLTVL.

The rearrangement links TRBV4-1 to TRBJ2-2; D ambiguous. CDR1 is MGHRA and CDR2 is YSYEKL in the germline V gene. Trimming took off 3 bases at V and 5 bases at J, with 10 bases between the two ends. The CDR3 is 14 residues long. The CDR3 DNA follows: TGCGCCAGCAGCCAGTATACAGCTACCGGGGAGCTGTTTTTT. It is translated as CASSQYTATGELFF.

The chain recombines TRBV10-3 with TRBJ1-2, with D unresolved. The CDR3 is 13 residues long. V dropped 8 bases and J dropped 2 bases, with 12 bases sitting between them. Germline values: CDR1 ENHRY, CDR2 SYGVKD. The CDR3 DNA reads as TGTGCCATCGGAGAAGGGTTGAACTATGGCTACACCTTC. Encoded protein: CAIGEGLNYGYTF.

This clonotype has a handful of counts. At one boundary the junction diverges from the germline segment, which might be a read error. The chain combines TRBV29-1 with TRBJ2-5; a weak D match, TRBD2 (7 bases). The length of the CDR3 is 13 residues. Germline V gene sequence: CDR1 SQVTM, CDR2 ANQGSEA. CDR3 sequence reads: CSVERGARETQYF. In nucleotides, the CDR3 is TGCAGTGTTGAACGGGGGGCGCGAGAGACCCAGTACTTC.

This sequence joins TRBV20-1 and TRBJ2-5; D is unclear. Trimming cost V 6 bases and J 5 bases, with 16 bases left between them. Germline V lookup: CDR1 DFQATT, CDR2 SNEGSKA (reference sequence). This CDR3 has 13 amino acids. CDR3 amino acids: CSAPSMLWETQYF. Written as DNA, the CDR3 is TGCAGTGCCCCTTCGATGTTGTGGGAGACCCAGTACTTC.

This clonotype was counted once. The gene calls are TRBV7-2 and TRBJ2-3, with 8 bases matching TRBD2. Germline V lookup: CDR1 SGHTA, CDR2 FQGNSA. Trimming cost V 3 bases and J 2 bases; bases outside gene matches: 4. The length of the CDR3 is 15 residues. The DNA of the CDR3 is TGTGCCAGCAGCTTCCCAGGACTAGCCACAGATACGCAGTATTTT. Protein: CASSFPGLATDTQYF.

This chain joins TRBV4-3 and TRBJ2-3; D gene uncertain. With 0 bases removed from V and 3 bases from J, the gap between germline ends came to 7 bases. The CDR3 spans 14 residues. Germline values: CDR1 LGHNA, CDR2 YSLEER. For the CDR3, the DNA is TGCGCCAGCAGCCAAGAAACTATAACAGATACGCAGTATTTT. Protein sequence: CASSQETITDTQYF.

This clonotype was seen more than once but under ten times. V usage is TRBV28 and J usage is TRBJ2-7; 8 bases fit TRBD1. Per the germline V gene, CDR1 is MDHEN and CDR2 is SYDVKM. The CDR3 spans 15 residues. After removal of 4 bases from V and 4 bases from J, the junction contained 9 bases not matched to a gene. The CDR3 DNA reads TGTGCCAGCAGTTACGCCGGGACAGGACAATACGAGCAGTACTTC. Its protein is CASSYAGTGQYEQYF.